This TCR beta chain was sequenced during a study of blood T cell repertoires in COVID-19. Turning to the study itself: Donors in the United States, Italy and Spain gave samples during acute or convalescent COVID-19. Sources were T cells, B-cell-depleted T cells, or PBMCs; the material itself was cDNA or gDNA.

The CDR3 has 18 residues. Germline loops: CDR1 SGHDN, CDR2 FVKESK. V was clipped by 1 base and J by 5 bases, with 21 bases between them. Source study methods: Amplification of reference gene primers was used by the study to estimate nucleated cell counts. Assay: immunoSEQ multiplex PCR; the TCRdb copy retains only in-frame clones and omits some. V, J and clone size reflect that table, while D and trimming were determined from the DNA. Seen here are some 220,000 clones, 84% observed once, and the top ten hold 4%. Sample: peripheral blood. The chain uses TRBV14 and TRBJ1-5; D might be TRBD1 (6 bases). This receptor was taken from a man in his fifties or sixties with acute or convalescent COVID-19. The CDR3 is CASSQAQPLTGHYQPQHF. The CDR3 DNA follows: TGTGCCAGCAGCCAAGCGCAACCCTTGACAGGTCACTATCAGCCCCAGCATTTT.